This T cell receptor beta chain was sequenced for a study of cytomegalovirus exposure and HLA in healthy donors. 60 Vbeta and 13 Jbeta primers were used in PCR. This table comes from immunoSEQ multiplex PCR, and its TCRdb copy is limited to in-frame clones, with some not included. This sample has approximately 79,000 clones; approximately 74% occur once, and the top ten carry 7.5% to 9.5%. Sequenced sample: PBMCs. This TCR derives from a man in his forties or fifties in good health and CMV-seropositive.

CDR3 sequence: CASSSRTDTQYF. CDR3 bases: TGTGCCAGCAGCTCGAGAACAGATACGCAGTATTTT. The chain employs TRBV11-3 and TRBJ2-3, with D unclear. Germline values: CDR1 SGHNT, CDR2 YENEEA. V was clipped by 4 bases and J by 3 bases, with 5 bases between them. The CDR3 extends over 12 amino acids. The entire variable domain, with the rest obtained from reference TRBV11-3 and TRBJ2-3, is as follows: EAGVVQSPRYKIIEKKQPVAFWCNPISGHNTLYWYLQNLGQGPELLIRYENEEAVDDSQLPKDRFSAERLKGVDSTLKIQPAELGDSAVYLCASSSRTDTQYFGPGTRLTVL.